The sequence of this TCR beta chain was determined in a study of blood T cells in healthy people across ages. Whole-study results and caveats: Across samples, TCR beta diversity tracked strongly with naive T cell percentage.

The table lists this clonotype with a few counts. Its cognate antigen is unknown. PCR was performed a second time for roughly 7 to 12 cycles using a sample-barcoded 5' primer and a J-beta primer mix. TCRdb analysed the 5' RACE reads with MiXCR anew, one entry per CDR3 protein. This table holds about a million distinct CDR3 sequences, around 48% found once. Per germline, CDR1 GTSNPN and CDR2 SVGIG (reference sequence). V lost 3 bases to trimming and J lost 4 bases, with 7 bases between them. The CDR3 loop spans 11 amino acids. The chain is built from TRBV30 and TRBJ2-7; TRBD1 might be the D (5 bases). The sequencing input was blood. This clonotype was sampled from a man aged 25 to 45 in good health. The DNA for the CDR3 is TGTGCCTGGAGCGCAGGGTACGAGCAGTACTTC. This translates into CAWSAGYEQYF.